A selection of T cell receptor beta chains follows, all from one sample in a study of blood T cell repertoires in COVID-19. Only in-frame clones appear in the TCRdb table, and some are missing; sequencing was by immunoSEQ multiplex PCR. The sample contains 60,000 to 75,000 clones, more than 80% of which appear only once. Sequences were obtained from peripheral blood. These receptors all come from a woman of 80 years or more with active or convalescent COVID-19. Each CDR3 is given without its conserved first and last residue. D genes are given only for firm matches.

TRBD1 | TRBV7-2 | ASSFGRGQGNSPLH
NA | TRBV12-1 | ASSVRAGPCYNEQF
NA | TRBV15 | ATSRTMGGRGSNQPQH
TRBD1 | TRBV7-9 | ASRDRGSLSPLH
NA | TRBV19 | ASVEGSVPEAF
NA | TRBV6-1 | ASSESSDTQY
NA | TRBV9 | ASSVDGHSYEQY
NA | TRBV24-1 | ATQSGQETQY
NA | TRBV6-5 | ASSYTPIATEAF
NA | TRBV6-5 | ASSYSPRRDNSPLH
TRBD2 | TRBV13 | ASSSLTSGVETQY
NA | TRBV30 | AWSVPDNQPQH
NA | TRBV12-3/TRBV12-4 | ASSYSENIQY
TRBD2 | TRBV5-6 | ASSQIPGLSSNTGELF
NA | TRBV25-1 | ASSEYHSFYGYT
TRBD1 | TRBV19 | ASTTMTGPGGYGYT
TRBD1 | TRBV6-2/TRBV6-3 | ASSTGQGIGYT
TRBD1 | TRBV5-1 | ASSLRQGGQPQH
TRBD2 | TRBV19 | ASSDEIAGSYNEQF
TRBD1 | TRBV10-3 | AITRDRNSPLH
NA | TRBV5-4 | ASSSPGLGHYGYT
NA | TRBV19 | ASKSSVQGLDTQY
TRBD1 | TRBV18 | ASRTGNEQY
NA | TRBV6-5 | ASSYAALGTEAF
NA | TRBV19 | ASRTDRRSDNSPLH
NA | TRBV3-1/TRBV3-2 | ASSHEGVSGNTIY
TRBD1 | TRBV7-8 | ASSFSGTEVNTEAF
NA | TRBV11-2 | ASSLAGSGNEQF
NA | TRBV4-3 | ASSQGLGGQF
NA | TRBV12-5 | ASGLSISGVAGELF
TRBD1 | TRBV6-5 | ASAMGAGGNQPQH
TRBD1 | TRBV18 | ASSPDYRGETQY
TRBD2 | TRBV28 | ASRTSGGDNEQF
NA | TRBV9 | ASSVEGTSYNEQF
TRBD1 | TRBV2 | ASRATGGTNEKLF
TRBD1 | TRBV28 | ASLSPGQGPYEQY
TRBD1 | TRBV15 | ATSRDLGGQAEQY
TRBD1 | TRBV19 | ASSSGGTEAF
TRBD1 | TRBV27 | ASSSYYQGARELF
NA | TRBV15 | ATSTRTQDGYT
TRBD1 | TRBV7-9 | ASSLKGAVEKLF
NA | TRBV29-1 | SVDLRGEQY
TRBD2 | TRBV18 | ASSPSVRTGGDTDTQY
NA | TRBV5-1 | ASSLAAGDEKLF
TRBD1 | TRBV5-6 | ASSDPGGRGNTIY
NA | TRBV20-1 | SGGEGGYT
TRBD1 | TRBV5-1 | ASSLGGQGSTDTQY
NA | TRBV10-1 | ASSEYANIPDRVAEAF
NA | TRBV4-3 | ASSQSPRTADSPLH
TRBD2 | TRBV7-9 | ASSVPGLAENTGELF
TRBD1 | TRBV3-1/TRBV3-2 | ASSQDPTNRQGETGNTIY